The T cell receptor (beta chain) under discussion was sequenced for a study of T cells in tuberculosis. The junction had 9 bases not matched to a gene; V was cut back by 2 bases and J by 4 bases. CDR3 size: 16 residues. CDR1 and CDR2 from the germline V gene are KGHSH and LQKENI. TCRdb keeps only in-frame clones here, not all; method: immunoSEQ multiplex PCR. The data show some 47,000 clones, 90% to 95% seen once. The chain combines TRBV18 with TRBJ1-1; TRBD1 matches at 8 bases. Sequencing was carried out using PBMCs. This TCR was recovered from a donor aged 10 to 29 with latent tuberculosis or without tuberculosis infection. For the CDR3, the DNA is TGTGCCAGCTCACCAGGGACAGGTATATATGTCACTGAAGCTTTCTTT. Residues: CASSPGTGIYVTEAFF.